This T cell receptor (beta chain) came from a study of blood T cell repertoires in COVID-19. Overall study context: Italy, Spain and the United States were the sources of the convalescent and acute COVID-19 samples. Nucleic acid was either cDNA or gDNA, and it came from T cells, B-cell-depleted T cells, or PBMCs.

The ends were cut back, 5 bases at V and 3 bases at J, with 17 bases in the middle. Per the germline V gene, CDR1 is MDHEN and CDR2 is SYDVKM. The CDR3 covers 16 residues. Per the authors' pipeline: Reference gene primer amplification gave estimated nucleated cell counts. Produced via immunoSEQ multiplex PCR; TCRdb's table is partial and in-frame only. V, J and clone size reflect that table, while D and trimming were determined from the DNA. The table includes about 140,000 clones, less than 80% detected once. Source material: peripheral blood. The sequence was collected from a woman of 80 years or more with active or convalescent COVID-19. J is TRBJ1-5 and V is TRBV28; D might be TRBD1 (6 bases). CDR3 region: CASSPSTGGLNQPQHF. Written as DNA, the CDR3 is TGTGCCAGCAGTCCAAGTACGGGGGGCCTCAATCAGCCCCAGCATTTT. Full variable domain (remainder filled in from reference TRBV28 and TRBJ1-5): DVKVTQSSRYLVKRTGEKVFLECVQDMDHENMFWYRQDPGLGLRLIYFSYDVKMKEKGDIPEGYSVSREKKERFSLILESASTNQTSMYLCASSPSTGGLNQPQHFGDGTRLSIL.